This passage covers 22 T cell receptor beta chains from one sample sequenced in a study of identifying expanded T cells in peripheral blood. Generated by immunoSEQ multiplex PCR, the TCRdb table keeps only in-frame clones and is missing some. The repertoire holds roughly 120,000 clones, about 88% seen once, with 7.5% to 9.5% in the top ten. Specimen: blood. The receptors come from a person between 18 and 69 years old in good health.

CDR3 amino acids: CASSTTSVSTDTQYF. The CDR3, as DNA: TGTGCCAGCAGCACAACTAGCGTCTCCACGGATACGCAGTATTTT. The chain recombines TRBV9 with TRBJ2-3, with 7 bases matching TRBD2. J was trimmed by 6 bases and V by 4 bases; bases with no gene match: 11. The CDR3 length is 15 residues. Germline CDR1 reads SGDLS; CDR2 reads YYNGEE.

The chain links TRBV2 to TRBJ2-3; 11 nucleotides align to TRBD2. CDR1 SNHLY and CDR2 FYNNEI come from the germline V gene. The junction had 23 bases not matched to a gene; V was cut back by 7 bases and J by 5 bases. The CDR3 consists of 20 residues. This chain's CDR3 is CASTRHPLGISGRAEDTQYF. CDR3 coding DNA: TGTGCCAGCACACGGCACCCCCTAGGCATTAGCGGGAGGGCCGAAGATACGCAGTATTTT.

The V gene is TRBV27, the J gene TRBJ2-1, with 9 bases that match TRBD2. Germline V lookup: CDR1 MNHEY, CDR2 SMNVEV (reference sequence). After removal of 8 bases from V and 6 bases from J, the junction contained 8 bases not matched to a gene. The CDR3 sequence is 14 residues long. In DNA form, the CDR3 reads TGTGCCAGCCAAAGCGGGAGGAGTGGCAATGAGCAGTTCTTC. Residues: CASQSGRSGNEQFF.

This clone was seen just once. Here the CDR3 DNA reads TGTGCCAGCAGCTTAGGTGCAGGGTCAGATACGCAGTATTTT. It translates to CASSLGAGSDTQYF. The chain is built from TRBV11-3 and TRBJ2-3, with D perhaps TRBD1 (5 bases). V lost 1 base, J lost 4 bases, and 9 bases lay in between. This CDR3 region has 14 residues. In germline, CDR1 is SGHNT, CDR2 YENEEA.

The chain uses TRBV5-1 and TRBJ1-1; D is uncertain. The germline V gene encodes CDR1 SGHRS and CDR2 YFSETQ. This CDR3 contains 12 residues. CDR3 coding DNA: TGCGTCTCGGGCGACATGAACACTGAAGCTTTCTTT. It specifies CVSGDMNTEAFF.

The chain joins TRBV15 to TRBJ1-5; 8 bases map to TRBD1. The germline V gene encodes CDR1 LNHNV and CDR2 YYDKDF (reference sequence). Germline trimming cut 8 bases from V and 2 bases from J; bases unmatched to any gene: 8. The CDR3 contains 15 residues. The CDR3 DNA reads TGTGCCACCCGTCCAGACAGGGGTGGCAATCAGCCCCAGCATTTT. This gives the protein CATRPDRGGNQPQHF.

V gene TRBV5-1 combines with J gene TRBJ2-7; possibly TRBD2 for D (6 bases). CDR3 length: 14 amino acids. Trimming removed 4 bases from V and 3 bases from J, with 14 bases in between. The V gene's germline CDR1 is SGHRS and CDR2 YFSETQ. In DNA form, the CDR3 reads TGCGCCAGCAGCCCGGGTGGGGGGATCTACGAGCAGTACTTC. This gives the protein CASSPGGGIYEQYF.

CDR3 nucleotide sequence: TGTGCCAGCAGCGTTAGAGCGGATTTAGGGGATGAGCAGTTCTTC. It codes for CASSVRADLGDEQFF. V is TRBV9 and J is TRBJ2-1; either TRBD1 or TRBD2 may supply D (5 bases each). The CDR3 totals 15 residues. The germline V gene has CDR1 SGDLS and CDR2 YYNGEE. V gave up 2 bases and J gave up 8 bases, with 17 bases separating them.

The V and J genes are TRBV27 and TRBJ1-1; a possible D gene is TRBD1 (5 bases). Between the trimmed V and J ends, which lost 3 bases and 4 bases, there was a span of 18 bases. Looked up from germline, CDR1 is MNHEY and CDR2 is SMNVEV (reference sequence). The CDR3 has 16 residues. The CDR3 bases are TGTGCCAGCAGTTTTCTCGTAGGGGTTCGAGGCACTGAAGCTTTCTTT. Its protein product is CASSFLVGVRGTEAFF.

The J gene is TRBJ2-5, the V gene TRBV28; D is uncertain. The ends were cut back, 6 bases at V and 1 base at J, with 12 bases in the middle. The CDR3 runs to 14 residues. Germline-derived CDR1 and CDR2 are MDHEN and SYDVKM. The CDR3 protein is CASSRTAIQETQYF. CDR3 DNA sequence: TGTGCCAGCAGCCGGACGGCGATCCAAGAGACCCAGTACTTC.

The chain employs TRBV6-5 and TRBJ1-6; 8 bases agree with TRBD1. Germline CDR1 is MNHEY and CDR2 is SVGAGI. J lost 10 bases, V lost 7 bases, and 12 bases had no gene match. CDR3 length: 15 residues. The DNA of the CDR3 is TGTGCCAGCACTCCAACCGGACAGGGAGTCTCACCCCTCCACTTT. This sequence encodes CASTPTGQGVSPLHF.

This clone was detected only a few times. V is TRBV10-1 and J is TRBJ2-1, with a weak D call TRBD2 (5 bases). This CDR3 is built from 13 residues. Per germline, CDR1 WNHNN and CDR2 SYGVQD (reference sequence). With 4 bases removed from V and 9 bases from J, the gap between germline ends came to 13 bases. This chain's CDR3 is CASSGPGLVEQFF. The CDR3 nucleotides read TGCGCCAGCAGTGGCCCGGGGTTGGTTGAGCAGTTCTTC.

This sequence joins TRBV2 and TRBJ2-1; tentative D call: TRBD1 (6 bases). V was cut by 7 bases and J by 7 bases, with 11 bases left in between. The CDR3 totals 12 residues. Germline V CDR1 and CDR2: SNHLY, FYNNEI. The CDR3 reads CASNRVSNEQFF. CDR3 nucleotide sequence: TGTGCCAGCAACAGGGTATCAAATGAGCAGTTCTTC. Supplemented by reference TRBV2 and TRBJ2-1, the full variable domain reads EPEVTQTPSHQVTQMGQEVILRCVPISNHLYFYWYRQILGQKVEFLVSFYNNEISEKSEIFDDQFSVERPDGSNFTLKIRSTKLEDSAMYFCASNRVSNEQFFGPGTRLTVL.

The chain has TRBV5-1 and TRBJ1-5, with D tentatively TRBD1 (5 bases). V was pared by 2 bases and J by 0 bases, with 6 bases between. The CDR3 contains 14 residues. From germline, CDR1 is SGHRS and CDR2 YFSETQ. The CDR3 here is CASSFGGSNQPQHF. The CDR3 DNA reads TGCGCCAGCAGCTTTGGGGGTAGCAATCAGCCCCAGCATTTT.

Here the CDR3 reads CASSAQIPGELFF. In DNA, the CDR3 is TGTGCCAGCAGCGCACAGATTCCGGGGGAGCTGTTTTTT. The V call is TRBV11-2, the J call TRBJ2-2; D unresolved. The V end lost 5 bases, the J end lost 8 bases, and 12 bases lay between the germline ends. CDR3 length: 13 residues. The germline V gene encodes CDR1 SGHAT and CDR2 FQNNGV.

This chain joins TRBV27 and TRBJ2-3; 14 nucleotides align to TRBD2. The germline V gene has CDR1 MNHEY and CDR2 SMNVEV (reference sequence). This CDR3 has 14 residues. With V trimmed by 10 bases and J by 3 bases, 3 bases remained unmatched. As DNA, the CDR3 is TGTGCCACCAGACTAGCGGGGGGGACAGATACGCAGTATTTT. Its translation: CATRLAGGTDTQYF.

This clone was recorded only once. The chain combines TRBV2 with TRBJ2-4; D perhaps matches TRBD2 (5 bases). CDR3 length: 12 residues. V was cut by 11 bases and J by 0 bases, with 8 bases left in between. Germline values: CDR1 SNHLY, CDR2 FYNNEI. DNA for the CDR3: TGTGCCTCGGGGTTAGCCAAAAACATTCAGTACTTC. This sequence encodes CASGLAKNIQYF.

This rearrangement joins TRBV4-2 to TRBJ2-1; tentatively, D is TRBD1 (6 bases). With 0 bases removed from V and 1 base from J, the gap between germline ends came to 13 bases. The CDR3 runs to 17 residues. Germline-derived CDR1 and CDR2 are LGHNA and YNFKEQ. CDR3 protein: CASSQETGFASYNEQFF. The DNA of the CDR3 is TGTGCCAGCAGCCAAGAGACAGGCTTCGCATCCTACAATGAGCAGTTCTTC.

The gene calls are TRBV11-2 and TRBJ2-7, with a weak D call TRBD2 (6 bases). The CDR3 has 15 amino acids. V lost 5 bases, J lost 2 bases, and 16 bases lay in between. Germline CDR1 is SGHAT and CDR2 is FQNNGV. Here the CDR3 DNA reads TGTGCCAGCAGCGGAGGGACTTCGGGACCCTACGAGCAGTACTTC. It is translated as CASSGGTSGPYEQYF.

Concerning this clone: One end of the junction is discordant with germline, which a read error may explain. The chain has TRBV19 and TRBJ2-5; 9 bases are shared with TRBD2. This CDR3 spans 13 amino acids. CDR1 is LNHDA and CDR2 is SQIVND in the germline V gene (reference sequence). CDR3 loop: CASNIAGEETQYF. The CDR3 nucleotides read TGTGCCAGTAATATAGCGGGAGAGGAGACCCAGTACTTC.

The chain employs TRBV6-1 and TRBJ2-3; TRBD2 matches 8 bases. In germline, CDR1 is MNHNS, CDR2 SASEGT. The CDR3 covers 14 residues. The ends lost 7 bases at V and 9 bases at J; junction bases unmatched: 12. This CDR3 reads CASTNSGASPTQYF. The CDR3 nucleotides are TGTGCCAGCACCAATAGCGGGGCCTCCCCAACGCAGTATTTT.

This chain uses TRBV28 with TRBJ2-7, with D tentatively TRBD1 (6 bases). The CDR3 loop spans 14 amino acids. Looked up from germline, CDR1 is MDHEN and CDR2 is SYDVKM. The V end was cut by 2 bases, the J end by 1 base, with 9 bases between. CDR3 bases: TGTGCCAGCAGTTTACCCGGGACATCCTACGAGCAGTACTTC. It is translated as CASSLPGTSYEQYF. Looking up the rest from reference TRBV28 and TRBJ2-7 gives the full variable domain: DVKVTQSSRYLVKRTGEKVFLECVQDMDHENMFWYRQDPGLGLRLIYFSYDVKMKEKGDIPEGYSVSREKKERFSLILESASTNQTSMYLCASSLPGTSYEQYFGPGTRLTVT.